These T cell receptor beta chains were read from a single sample in a study of shared T cell receptors in the human thymus. TCRdb's table, derived via immunoSEQ multiplex PCR, lists solely in-frame clones and lacks some. Of 700,000 or so clones in the sample, approximately 83% were seen once. These same records also appear under a second study, on human thymus T cells.

The sequenced sample consisted of thymocytes. These receptors were taken from a girl under two years old with a congenital heart defect. Both conserved end residues are part of each CDR3. The D gene is left open where the match is weak. Clone size appears in some rows only: once, few, many, or a class for an expanded clone.

abundance	d_gene	j_gene	v_gene	CDR3nt	CDR3aa
.	.	TRBJ1-5	TRBV18	TGTGCCAGCTCACCTGCCAGGTCTTCCAATCAGCCCCAGCATTTT	CASSPARSSNQPQHF
once	.	TRBJ2-1	TRBV27	TGTGCCAGCAGTCCATGGGGCCGGGTGGGCAATGAGCAGTTCTTC	CASSPWGRVGNEQFF
.	.	TRBJ1-4	TRBV19	TGTGCCAGTAGTAGCGGTCCTCGTCCTCCTAATGAAAAACTGTTTTTT	CASSSGPRPPNEKLFF
.	.	TRBJ1-1	TRBV5-8	TGTGCCAGCAGCTTAGGGGCTTTCGCCATGAACACTGAAGCTTTCTTT	CASSLGAFAMNTEAFF
.	TRBD1	TRBJ2-6	TRBV30	TGTGCCTGGCGGGACAGGTTCTCTGGGGCCAACGTCCTGACTTTC	CAWRDRFSGANVLTF
.	TRBD1	TRBJ1-2	TRBV28	TGTGCCAGTAGTGCAACAGGGGGCTATGGCTACACCTTC	CASSATGGYGYTF
.	TRBD1	TRBJ1-2	TRBV7-8	TGTGCCAGCAGCTTCAGGACAGGGGATGGCTACACCTTC	CASSFRTGDGYTF
.	.	TRBJ2-2	TRBV27	TGTGCCAGCAGTTTCCGCGAGGTCTTCACCGGGGAGCTGTTTTTT	CASSFREVFTGELFF
.	.	TRBJ1-1	TRBV4-3	TGCGCCAGCAGCCGAGAGGTGGGCAGAAAGAACACTGAAGCTTTCTTT	CASSREVGRKNTEAFF
.	TRBD2	TRBJ2-7	TRBV5-6	TGTGCCAGCAGCCCTGGGACTAGCCACGAGCAGTACTTC	CASSPGTSHEQYF
.	TRBD1	TRBJ2-7	TRBV5-1	TGCGCCAGCAGCGATAGAGACAGGGTCTACGAGCAGTACTTC	CASSDRDRVYEQYF
.	TRBD1	TRBJ1-6	TRBV18	TGTGCCAGCTCAGACAGGGGAACTTCACCCCTCCACTTT	CASSDRGTSPLHF
once	.	TRBJ1-1	TRBV7-4	TGTGTCAGCGGGCTAACAGGGATGCAGACCGACGGAACTGAAGCTTTCTTT	CVSGLTGMQTDGTEAFF